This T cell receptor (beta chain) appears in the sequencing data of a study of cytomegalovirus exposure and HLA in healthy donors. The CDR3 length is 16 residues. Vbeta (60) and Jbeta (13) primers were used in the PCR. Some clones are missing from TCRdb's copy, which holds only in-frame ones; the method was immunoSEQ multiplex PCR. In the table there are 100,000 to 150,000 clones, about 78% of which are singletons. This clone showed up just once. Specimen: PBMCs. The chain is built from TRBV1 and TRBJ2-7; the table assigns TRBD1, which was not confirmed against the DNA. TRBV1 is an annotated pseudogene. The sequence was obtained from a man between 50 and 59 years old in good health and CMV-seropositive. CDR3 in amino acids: CTSSQDTQGYPYEQYF. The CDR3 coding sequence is TGCACCAGCAGCCAAGATACCCAGGGCTACCCCTACGAGCAGTACTTC.